The clone carrying this T cell receptor beta chain occurred a few times. The antigen remains unidentified. This sample is part of a study of Ad26.COV2.S vaccination and SARS-CoV-2 variants. Study outcomes and limitations: Following vaccination, spike-specific CD8+ and CD4+ T cell responses reportedly exhibited substantial breadth. Whether participants received vaccine or placebo, their non-spike TCR breadth was similar.

The table came from immunoSEQ multiplex PCR; TCRdb's copy has only in-frame clones and leaves some out. This table holds 350,000 to 450,000 clones, 75% to 90% found once. Treatment defined: roughly 18 received Ad26.COV2.S at low or high dose, single or two shots; about 5 received placebo; per-sample allocation not given. Vaccine and placebo recipients were sampled on day 63 after the first injection. Ad26.COV2.S expressed prefusion-stabilized spike from the original Wuhan strain. This clonotype was sampled from a person aged 18-65 years who received the Ad26.COV2.S COVID-19 vaccine or a placebo. The sample was peripheral blood, taken in a trial of Ad26.COV2.S vaccine versus placebo.

The CDR3 here is CSASARGRGADNEQFF. The CDR3 region has the DNA TGCAGTGCTAGTGCTCGGGGCAGGGGGGCCGACAATGAGCAGTTCTTC. This chain uses TRBV20-1 with TRBJ2-1; weak D call: TRBD1 (7 bases). Germline-derived CDR1 and CDR2 are DFQATT and SNEGSKA (reference sequence). V lost 3 bases, J lost 5 bases, and 20 bases lay in between. The CDR3 is 16 residues long.